Listed below are T cell receptor beta chains from one sample, sequenced in a study of blood T cells in healthy people across ages. TCRdb fed the 5' RACE reads into MiXCR, producing one record per CDR3 protein. The table includes around 1.1 million distinct CDR3 sequences, roughly two fifths detected once. Material: blood. The source is a man younger than 30 in good health. Both conserved end residues are part of each CDR3. D genes are given only for firm matches. Rows may omit the clone size; those that give it use once, few, many or a size class.

J: TRBJ2-2; V: TRBV28; size: .; D: TRBD2; CDR3: CASSLQFPRGGKSTGELFF; DNA: TGTGCCAGCAGCCTCCAGTTTCCTCGGGGGGGAAAGTCTACCGGGGAGCTGTTTTTT
J: TRBJ2-4; V: TRBV5-1; size: .; D: TRBD1; CDR3: CASSLQGAENIQYF; DNA: TGCGCCAGCAGCTTACAGGGGGCAGAAAACATTCAGTACTTC
J: TRBJ2-7; V: TRBV5-6; size: .; D: TRBD1; CDR3: CASSPGGQYGFYEQYF; DNA: TGTGCCAGCAGCCCAGGGGGACAGTATGGGTTTTACGAGCAGTACTTC
J: TRBJ2-1; V: TRBV20-1; size: .; D: TRBD2; CDR3: CSATARTSFYNEQFF; DNA: TGCAGTGCCACGGCCCGGACTAGCTTCTACAATGAGCAGTTCTTC
J: TRBJ2-3; V: TRBV5-1; size: few; D: .; CDR3: CASAFQASTDTQYF; DNA: TGCGCCAGCGCTTTTCAGGCCAGCACAGATACGCAGTATTTT
J: TRBJ2-2; V: TRBV12-3/TRBV12-4; size: .; D: .; CDR3: CASSLESPNTGELFF; DNA: TGTGCCAGCAGTTTAGAGTCCCCTAACACCGGGGAGCTGTTTTTT
J: TRBJ2-3; V: TRBV4-3; size: few; D: .; CDR3: CASSQVVAVVTDTQYF; DNA: TGCGCCAGCAGCCAAGTTGTCGCTGTAGTTACAGATACGCAGTATTTT
J: TRBJ2-3; V: TRBV6-6; size: few; D: TRBD2; CDR3: CASSFLVSGEDDTQYF; DNA: TGTGCCAGCAGTTTCTTAGTTAGCGGGGAGGATGATACGCAGTATTTT
J: TRBJ2-7; V: TRBV7-8; size: .; D: .; CDR3: CASSLGRAPYEQYF; DNA: TGTGCCAGCAGCTTAGGGCGGGCCCCCTACGAGCAGTACTTC
J: TRBJ1-4; V: TRBV6-6; size: .; D: .; CDR3: CASSYAQGNAKLFF; DNA: TGTGCCAGCAGTTACGCCCAGGGAAATGCAAAACTGTTTTTT
J: TRBJ1-6; V: TRBV12-3/TRBV12-4; size: .; D: TRBD1; CDR3: CASSPTGNGNSPLHF; DNA: TGTGCCAGCAGCCCGACAGGGAATGGGAATTCACCCCTCCACTTT
J: TRBJ1-2; V: TRBV10-3; size: few; D: TRBD1; CDR3: CAIRDPGQGQGYTF; DNA: TGTGCCATCAGGGATCCGGGACAGGGCCAGGGCTACACCTTC
J: TRBJ2-7; V: TRBV5-6; size: .; D: .; CDR3: CASSSSTQPGFSYNEQYF; DNA: TGTGCCAGCAGCTCCTCAACCCAACCAGGGTTTTCCTACAATGAGCAGTACTTC
J: TRBJ1-1; V: TRBV7-9; size: .; D: TRBD1; CDR3: CTSRQGGTEAFF; DNA: TGTACCAGTCGACAGGGCGGCACTGAAGCTTTCTTT
J: TRBJ1-2; V: TRBV29-1; size: many; D: .; CDR3: CSVESSYGYTF; DNA: TGCAGCGTTGAAAGTAGTTATGGCTACACCTTC
J: TRBJ2-1; V: TRBV9; size: few; D: .; CDR3: CASSLDGTYYNEQFF; DNA: TGTGCCAGCAGCTTAGACGGGACATACTACAATGAGCAGTTCTTC
J: TRBJ1-1; V: TRBV18; size: few; D: .; CDR3: CASNKQGNTEAFF; DNA: TGTGCCAGCAACAAACAGGGGAACACTGAAGCTTTCTTT
J: TRBJ1-5; V: TRBV24-1; size: few; D: .; CDR3: CATSASGGGNQPQHF; DNA: TGTGCCACCAGTGCCTCCGGGGGGGGCAATCAGCCCCAGCATTTT
J: TRBJ2-1; V: TRBV20-1; size: few; D: .; CDR3: CSALAESSYNEQFF; DNA: TGCAGTGCTCTGGCGGAGAGCTCCTACAATGAGCAGTTCTTC
J: TRBJ2-3; V: TRBV5-4; size: many; D: .; CDR3: CASSLGPRDTQYF; DNA: TGTGCCAGCAGCTTGGGCCCACGAGATACGCAGTATTTT
J: TRBJ2-4; V: TRBV11-2; size: .; D: .; CDR3: CASSHATGAPLAKNIQYF; DNA: TGTGCCAGCAGCCACGCGACCGGGGCCCCCCTAGCCAAAAACATTCAGTACTTC
J: TRBJ2-1; V: TRBV4-2; size: .; D: .; CDR3: CACSHPGPNEQFF; DNA: TGTGCCTGCAGCCATCCAGGCCCCAATGAGCAGTTCTTC
J: TRBJ2-3; V: TRBV6-1; size: .; D: .; CDR3: CASRGVVDTQYF; DNA: TGTGCCAGCAGGGGGGTTGTAGATACGCAGTATTTT
J: TRBJ1-5; V: TRBV12-3/TRBV12-4; size: many; D: .; CDR3: CASSLTGGRNQPQHF; DNA: TGTGCCAGCAGTCTCACAGGAGGTAGGAATCAGCCCCAGCATTTT
J: TRBJ2-5; V: TRBV12-3/TRBV12-4; size: .; D: TRBD1; CDR3: CASSFGQGSETQYF; DNA: TGTGCCAGCAGTTTCGGACAGGGTTCTGAGACCCAGTACTTC
J: TRBJ2-3; V: TRBV29-1; size: few; D: .; CDR3: CSVEGTITDTQYF; DNA: TGCAGCGTTGAAGGGACCATCACAGATACGCAGTATTTT
J: TRBJ2-1; V: TRBV5-1; size: .; D: .; CDR3: CASSLDGAEDGQFF; DNA: TGCGCCAGCAGCTTAGACGGCGCGGAGGATGGGCAGTTCTTC
J: TRBJ2-3; V: TRBV6-6; size: many; D: .; CDR3: CASSYGASTDTQYF; DNA: TGTGCCAGCAGTTACGGGGCCAGCACAGATACGCAGTATTTT
J: TRBJ2-3; V: TRBV21-1; size: few; D: .; CDR3: CASSKGAGTMSTDTQYF; DNA: TGTGCCAGCAGCAAAGGGGCAGGAACTATGAGCACAGATACGCAGTATTTT
J: TRBJ1-1; V: TRBV2; size: few; D: .; CDR3: CASGTLATEAFF; DNA: TGTGCCAGCGGGACATTGGCCACTGAAGCTTTCTTT
J: TRBJ2-1; V: TRBV3-1; size: .; D: .; CDR3: CASSQTIQETQFF; DNA: TGTGCCAGCAGCCAGACAATCCAAGAGACCCAGTTCTTC
J: TRBJ1-2; V: TRBV6-1; size: few; D: .; CDR3: CAAGQNYGYTF; DNA: TGTGCCGCGGGCCAAAACTATGGCTACACCTTC
J: TRBJ2-3; V: TRBV27; size: .; D: TRBD2; CDR3: CASSSRLAGLQDAQYF; DNA: TGTGCCAGCAGTTCTCGACTAGCGGGGTTGCAAGATGCGCAGTATTTT
J: TRBJ1-2; V: TRBV4-3; size: many; D: .; CDR3: CASSQGFDSAYYGYTF; DNA: TGCGCCAGCAGCCAAGGTTTCGACAGCGCCTACTATGGCTACACCTTC
J: TRBJ1-5; V: TRBV4-1; size: .; D: TRBD1; CDR3: CASSQNPTGGENQPQHF; DNA: TGCGCCAGCAGCCAAAACCCGACAGGGGGTGAAAATCAGCCCCAGCATTTT
J: TRBJ1-4; V: TRBV6-2/TRBV6-3; size: .; D: .; CDR3: CASSYPPRDGTNEKLFF; DNA: TGTGCCAGCAGTTACCCCCCGAGGGACGGAACTAATGAAAAACTGTTTTTT
J: TRBJ1-2; V: TRBV29-1; size: .; D: TRBD1; CDR3: CSVDHRGFSYGYTF; DNA: TGCAGCGTTGACCACAGGGGGTTCAGCTATGGCTACACCTTC
J: TRBJ1-2; V: TRBV9; size: many; D: .; CDR3: CASSVDGNGYTF; DNA: TGTGCCAGCAGCGTAGACGGGAACGGCTACACCTTC
J: TRBJ2-2; V: TRBV29-1; size: .; D: .; CDR3: CSVRTVYTGELFF; DNA: TGCAGCGTGCGGACAGTATACACCGGGGAGCTGTTTTTT
J: TRBJ2-1; V: TRBV5-5; size: once; D: TRBD2; CDR3: CASSSHPDGGNNEQFF; DNA: TGTGCCAGCAGCTCCCACCCAGACGGGGGGAACAATGAGCAGTTCTTC
J: TRBJ1-6; V: TRBV25-1; size: .; D: TRBD1; CDR3: CASSEFGQGTHSPLHF; DNA: TGTGCCAGCAGTGAATTCGGACAGGGGACTCATTCACCCCTCCACTTT
J: TRBJ2-2; V: TRBV6-2/TRBV6-3; size: .; D: TRBD2; CDR3: CASSRGLAGGQVGELFF; DNA: TGTGCCAGCAGTCGCGGACTAGCGGGGGGGCAGGTCGGGGAGCTGTTTTTT
J: TRBJ1-2; V: TRBV9; size: few; D: TRBD1; CDR3: CASSPQDRGSYGYTF; DNA: TGTGCCAGCAGCCCTCAGGACAGGGGCTCCTACGGCTACACCTTC
J: TRBJ1-5; V: TRBV20-1; size: .; D: .; CDR3: CSARVTGRGSNQPQHF; DNA: TGCAGTGCTAGAGTTACAGGGCGGGGAAGCAATCAGCCCCAGCATTTT
J: TRBJ1-1; V: TRBV20-1; size: .; D: .; CDR3: CSARDRAAGLNTEAFF; DNA: TGCAGTGCTAGAGATCGGGCAGCCGGATTGAACACTGAAGCTTTCTTT
J: TRBJ2-5; V: TRBV28; size: .; D: .; CDR3: CASSRDFLRAIKETQYF; DNA: TGTGCCAGCAGCCGGGACTTCTTACGCGCCATCAAAGAGACCCAGTACTTC